This TCR beta chain was documented in a study of OX40 agonist ivuxolimab in advanced cancers. Looking at the study overall: Ivuxolimab was an agonistic, fully human IgG2 monoclonal antibody directed against OX40 (CD134), a costimulatory receptor. Patients were allowed to have had prior anti-PD-1, anti-PD-L1 or anti-CTLA-4 therapy, and 40% of the dose-escalation patients had been treated with checkpoint inhibitors. Intravenous ivuxolimab was administered to patients every 2 weeks at six dose levels: 0.01, 0.1, 0.3, 1.5, 3 and 10 mg/kg. A male proportion of approximately 83% and a mean age of approximately 62 years, ranging from about 23 to 79, were recorded for the dose-escalation cohort. The monotherapy dose-escalation portion (N of about 50 patients) of the phase I ivuxolimab trial is reported in the paper. Of the roughly 51 dose-escalation patients, hepatocellular carcinoma was present in around 20, melanoma in around 15, renal cell carcinoma in 9 and head and neck cancer in 9. Peripheral TCRbeta sequencing was intended to test whether TCR sequence diversity was altered and clonal T-cell expansion was caused by ivuxolimab. Partial responses were achieved by three dose-escalation patients, of whom one had hepatocellular carcinoma and two had cutaneous melanoma. Here is what the overall study found, with its caveats: Low levels of normalized T-cell clonal expansion were also seen in some nonresponding patients. Partial responders in the 0.1-3.0 mg/kg groups had among the lowest normalized peripheral clonal expansion, especially among CD8+ T cells. Antigen specificity was not determined for the clonally expanded peripheral T cells. Clonal expansion of both CD4+ and CD8+ blood T cells was observed from baseline to week 6 at doses 0.1 to 3.0 mg/kg. After ivuxolimab, expanded clones were on average more numerous among CD8+ T cells than among CD4+ T cells.

CDR1 MGHDK and CDR2 SYGVNS are derived from the germline V gene. V and J lose 2 bases and 13 bases, and a span of 17 bases separates them. The CDR3 holds 14 amino acids from the cysteine to the phenylalanine. Only CDR3 DNA remains: 42 bases, in frame from the first base. The trial excluded patients who had a history of autoimmune disease or were on systemic immunosuppression. Peripheral blood for TCR sequencing was collected from all dose cohorts at baseline, on cycle 4 day 1, and on cycle 7 day 1. Samples were obtained from an open-label, multicenter, first-in-human phase I dose-escalation trial of ivuxolimab. The trial enrolled adults with locally advanced or metastatic head and neck squamous cell, hepatocellular, melanoma or renal cell carcinoma. Before TCR sequencing, CD4+ T cells and CD8+ T cells were sorted from peripheral blood as separate populations. A word on this clone: There is no known antigen for this receptor. One base away there is no much larger clone; base qualities are not given.

Genomic DNA was isolated from the sorted cells so that the TCRbeta CDR3 region could be sequenced. The immunoSEQ Assay was used to sequence the TCRbeta CDR3 regions. TCRdb holds this immuneACCESS table with in-frame rearrangements only. Some clones are missing; in checked studies, unresolved V genes explain under half, and the rest has no known cause. The sample table lists tens of thousands of clones, around 90% of them with a count of one. The ten largest clones capture roughly 0.3% of the sample. The source of this sequence is an adult with an advanced solid tumor such as melanoma, head and neck, liver or kidney cancer. The rearrangement joined TRBV25-1 to TRBJ1-4, with a tentative D gene TRBD1 over 6 matching bases. The starting material was CD4+ or CD8+ T cells sorted from blood, obtained in a trial of the OX40 agonist ivuxolimab. The DNA is TGTGCCAGCAGTGAAGAGATGGGGACACAACGACTGTTTTTT. Translated, it reads CASSEEMGTQRLFF.